This TCR beta chain was found in a study of CD8+ T cells in alopecia areata. Whole-study findings and limits: In scalp and blood, many expanded lesional clones persisted during tofacitinib. Scalp clonality, along with expanded CD8+ clones among the top 100, was significantly decreased by tofacitinib.

Extracted RNA was reverse transcribed, and the resulting cDNA served as sequencing template. Produced via immunoSEQ multiplex PCR; TCRdb's table is partial and in-frame only. Here the sample spans some 110,000 clones, 50% to 75% being singletons. Treatment reported: oral pan-JAK inhibitor, 5-10 mg twice daily. About this clone: Its antigen is unknown.

The V gene's germline CDR1 is SGHVS and CDR2 FQNEAQ. The CDR3 covers 16 residues. The V end was cut by 5 bases, the J end by 0 bases, with 11 bases between. The input for sequencing was CD8+ T cells sorted from blood, taken at week 4, from a patient treated with tofacitinib. This chain links TRBV7-8 with TRBJ2-6; D is perhaps TRBD2 (5 bases). The receptor was isolated from a human donor with alopecia areata. CDR3 region: CASSLSRDSGANVLTF. In DNA, the CDR3 is TGTGCCAGCAGCCTGTCGAGGGACTCTGGGGCCAACGTCCTGACTTTC.